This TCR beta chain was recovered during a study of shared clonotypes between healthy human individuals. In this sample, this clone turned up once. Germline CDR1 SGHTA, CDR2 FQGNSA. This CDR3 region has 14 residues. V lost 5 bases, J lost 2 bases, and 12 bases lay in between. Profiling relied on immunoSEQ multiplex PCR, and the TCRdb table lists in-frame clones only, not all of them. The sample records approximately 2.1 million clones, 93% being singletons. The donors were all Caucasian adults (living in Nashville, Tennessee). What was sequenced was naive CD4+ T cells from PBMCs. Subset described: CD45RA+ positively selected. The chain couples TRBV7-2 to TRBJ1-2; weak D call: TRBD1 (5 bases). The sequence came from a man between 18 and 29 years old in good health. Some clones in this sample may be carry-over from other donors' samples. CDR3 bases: TGTGCCAGCAGCACTGACAGCTTGAACTATGGCTACACCTTC. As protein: CASSTDSLNYGYTF.